The TCR beta chain under discussion was sequenced for a study of PD-L1 blockade in urothelial cancer. Looking at the study overall: About nine tenths of the roughly 29 patients were men who had bladder-origin urothelial cancer. From 0 to 3 prior chemotherapy regimens had been given to the patients. At 3 weeks (second dose) and 6 weeks after starting treatment, blood was analyzed.

The CDR3 is made up of 14 amino acids. Germline assignment: CDR1 MNHNS and CDR2 SASEGT. After removal of 1 base from V and 4 bases from J, the junction contained 2 bases not matched to a gene. Synthetic TCR analog templates were spiked into all PCRs individually. Libraries were prepared by immunoSEQ multiplex PCR; TCRdb keeps only in-frame clonotypes and omits some of them. The table includes about 35,000 clones, 84% detected once. Time point given: peripheral blood 6 weeks after treatment start. This sequence originates from a man in his forties with urothelial cancer. The sample here was PBMCs, taken around atezolizumab (anti-PD-L1) treatment. The chain couples TRBV6-1 to TRBJ2-3; TRBD1 matches at 7 bases. This CDR3 reads CASSEVQGADTQYF. The DNA of the CDR3 is TGTGCCAGCAGTGAAGTCCAGGGGGCAGATACGCAGTATTTT.